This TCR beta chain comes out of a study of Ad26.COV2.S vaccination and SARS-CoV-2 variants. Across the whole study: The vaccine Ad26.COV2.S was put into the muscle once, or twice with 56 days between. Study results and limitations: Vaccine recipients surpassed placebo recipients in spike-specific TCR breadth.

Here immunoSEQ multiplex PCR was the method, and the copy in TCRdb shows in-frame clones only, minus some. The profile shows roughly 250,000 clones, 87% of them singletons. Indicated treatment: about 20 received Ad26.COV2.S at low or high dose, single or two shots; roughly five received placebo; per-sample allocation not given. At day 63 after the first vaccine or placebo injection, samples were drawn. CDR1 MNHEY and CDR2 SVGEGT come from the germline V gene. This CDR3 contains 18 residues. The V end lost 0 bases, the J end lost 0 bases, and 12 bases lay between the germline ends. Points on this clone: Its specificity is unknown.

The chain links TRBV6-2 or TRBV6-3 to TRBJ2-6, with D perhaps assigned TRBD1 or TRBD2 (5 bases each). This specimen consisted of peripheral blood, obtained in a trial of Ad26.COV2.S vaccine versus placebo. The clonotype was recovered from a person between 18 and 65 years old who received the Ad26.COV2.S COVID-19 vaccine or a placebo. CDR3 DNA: TGTGCCAGCAGTTACTCGAGGGGCAGTACCTCTGGGGCCAACGTCCTGACTTTC. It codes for CASSYSRGSTSGANVLTF.